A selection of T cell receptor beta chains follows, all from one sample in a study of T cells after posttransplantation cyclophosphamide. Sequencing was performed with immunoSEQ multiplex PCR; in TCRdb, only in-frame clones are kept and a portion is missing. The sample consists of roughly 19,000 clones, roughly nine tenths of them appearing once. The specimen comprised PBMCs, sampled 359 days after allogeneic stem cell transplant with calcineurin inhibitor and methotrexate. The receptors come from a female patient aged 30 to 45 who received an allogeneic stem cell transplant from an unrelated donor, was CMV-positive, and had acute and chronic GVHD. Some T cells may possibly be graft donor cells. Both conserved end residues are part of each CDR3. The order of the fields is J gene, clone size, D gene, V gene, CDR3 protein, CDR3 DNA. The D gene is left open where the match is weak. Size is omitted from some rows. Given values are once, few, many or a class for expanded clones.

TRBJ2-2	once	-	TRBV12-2	CVYPGTSGSAGELFF	TGTGTCTACCCCGGGACTAGCGGGAGTGCCGGGGAGCTGTTTTTT
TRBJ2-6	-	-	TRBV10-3	CAISESSGSGANVLTF	TGTGCCATCAGTGAGTCTAGTGGCTCTGGGGCCAACGTCCTGACTTTC
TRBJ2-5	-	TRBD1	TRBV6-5	CASSQTGGGETQYF	TGTGCCAGCAGTCAGACAGGGGGCGGAGAGACCCAGTACTTC
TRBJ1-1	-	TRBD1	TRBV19	CASSAETGGSTEAFF	TGTGCCAGTAGTGCGGAAACAGGGGGCAGCACTGAAGCTTTCTTT
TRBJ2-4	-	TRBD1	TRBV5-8	CASRGTGEAKNIQYF	TGTGCCAGCAGGGGGACAGGGGAGGCCAAAAACATTCAGTACTTC
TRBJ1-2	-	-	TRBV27	CASSFRAETNYGYTF	TGTGCCAGCAGTTTCAGGGCGGAGACCAACTATGGCTACACCTTC
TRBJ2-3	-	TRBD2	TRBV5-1	CASSYPQAGGTDTQYF	TGCGCCAGCAGCTATCCGCAAGCGGGAGGAACAGATACGCAGTATTTT
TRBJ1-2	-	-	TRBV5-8	CASIPLYTF	TGTGCCAGCATTCCCCTCTACACCTTC
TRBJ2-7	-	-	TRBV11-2	CASSLVHSSYEQYF	TGTGCCAGCAGCTTAGTCCACAGCTCCTACGAGCAGTACTTC
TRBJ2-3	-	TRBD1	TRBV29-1	CSVATGSTDTQYF	TGCAGCGTTGCGACAGGGAGCACAGATACGCAGTATTTT
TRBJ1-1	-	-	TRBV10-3	CAIRQQGGTEAFF	TGTGCCATCAGACAACAGGGAGGGACTGAAGCTTTCTTT
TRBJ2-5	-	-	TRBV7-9	CASSSQETQYF	TGTGCCAGCAGCTCACAAGAGACCCAGTACTTC
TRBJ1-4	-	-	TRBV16	CASAQDSVNEKLFF	TGTGCCAGCGCCCAGGACAGCGTTAATGAAAAACTGTTTTTT
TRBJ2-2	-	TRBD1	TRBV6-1	CASSRDSGATGELFF	TGTGCCAGCAGCCGGGACAGTGGGGCCACCGGGGAGCTGTTTTTT
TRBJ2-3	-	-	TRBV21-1	CARRNLRTGKF	TGTGCCAGGAGGAACTTAAGGACAGGGAAATTT
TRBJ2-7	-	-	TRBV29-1	CSVEGAGARGEQYF	TGCAGCGTTGAGGGAGCAGGGGCGAGGGGCGAGCAGTACTTC
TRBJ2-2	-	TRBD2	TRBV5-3	CARSTGLAGGDRELFF	TGTGCCAGAAGCACCGGACTAGCGGGAGGGGACCGGGAGCTGTTTTTT
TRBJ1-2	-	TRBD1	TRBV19	CASSITPAGGPYGYTF	TGTGCCAGTAGTATCACGCCGGCAGGGGGTCCCTATGGCTACACCTTC
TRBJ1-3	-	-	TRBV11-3	CASSQAGPPGNTIYF	TGTGCCAGCAGCCAAGCGGGACCTCCTGGAAACACCATATATTTT
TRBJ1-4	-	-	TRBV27	CASSLGGGWSNEKLFF	TGTGCCAGCAGTCTGGGGGGGGGTTGGTCTAATGAAAAACTGTTTTTT
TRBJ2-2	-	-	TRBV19	CASTFLFQGSGELFF	TGTGCCAGTACCTTCCTTTTCCAGGGATCCGGGGAGCTGTTTTTT
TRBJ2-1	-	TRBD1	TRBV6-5	CASSRTGGSYNEQFF	TGTGCCAGCAGCCGCACAGGGGGCTCCTACAATGAGCAGTTCTTC
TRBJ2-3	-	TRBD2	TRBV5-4	CASSSAGGTDTQYF	TGTGCCAGCAGCTCGGCGGGAGGTACAGATACGCAGTATTTT
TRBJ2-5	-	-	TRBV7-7	CASSGPGVRETQYF	TGTGCTAGCAGCGGGCCGGGGGTACGTGAGACCCAGTACTTC
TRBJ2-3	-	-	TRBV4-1	CASSRVAVTDTQYF	TGCGCCAGCAGCCGAGTAGCGGTAACAGATACGCAGTATTTT
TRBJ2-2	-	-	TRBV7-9	CASSLGHAGELFF	TGTGCCAGCAGCTTGGGGCATGCCGGGGAGCTGTTTTTT
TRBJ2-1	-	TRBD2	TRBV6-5	CASSYLEAGGNNEQFF	TGTGCCAGCAGTTACCTCGAAGCGGGAGGCAACAATGAGCAGTTCTTC
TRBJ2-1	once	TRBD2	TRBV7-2	CASTSGRRGYNEQFF	TGTGCCAGCACTAGCGGGAGAAGGGGATACAATGAGCAGTTCTTC
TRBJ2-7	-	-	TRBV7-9	CASTLGGYEEQYF	TGTGCCAGCACTCTTGGGGGGTACGAGGAGCAGTACTTC
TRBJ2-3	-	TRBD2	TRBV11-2	CASSGLAGEDTQYF	TGTGCCAGCAGTGGACTAGCGGGAGAAGATACGCAGTATTTT
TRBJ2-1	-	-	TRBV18	CASSPGRSQEQFF	TGTGCCAGCTCACCTGGTCGATCACAAGAGCAGTTCTTC
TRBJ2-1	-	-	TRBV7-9	CASSLGISLLGRNEQFF	TGTGCCAGCAGCTTAGGGATTAGCCTCTTAGGCCGCAATGAGCAGTTCTTC
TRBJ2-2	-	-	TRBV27	CASSLSDPRDGELFF	TGTGCCAGCAGTTTATCGGACCCGCGGGACGGGGAGCTGTTTTTT
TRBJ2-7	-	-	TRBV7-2	CASSRPRRGGPTYEQYF	TGTGCCAGCAGCCGACCCAGGCGCGGAGGTCCCACCTACGAGCAGTACTTC
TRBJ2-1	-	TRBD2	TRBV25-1	CASTPPGLAEINEQFF	TGTGCCAGCACTCCCCCGGGACTAGCGGAGATCAATGAGCAGTTCTTC
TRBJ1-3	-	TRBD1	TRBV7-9	CASSYATQGDSGNTIYF	TGTGCCAGCAGCTACGCGACTCAGGGGGACTCTGGAAACACCATATATTTT
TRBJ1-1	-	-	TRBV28	CATREEDTEAFF	TGTGCCACCAGGGAGGAAGACACTGAAGCTTTCTTT
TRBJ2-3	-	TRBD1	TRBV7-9	CASSGGQGGTDTQYF	TGTGCCAGCAGCGGTGGACAGGGAGGTACAGATACGCAGTATTTT
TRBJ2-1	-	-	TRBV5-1	CASSTASGVYNEQFF	TGCGCCAGCAGCACGGCCTCAGGGGTCTACAATGAGCAGTTCTTC
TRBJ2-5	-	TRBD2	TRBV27	CASSSRLAGRGETQYF	TGTGCCAGCAGTTCACGACTAGCGGGCCGAGGGGAGACCCAGTACTTC
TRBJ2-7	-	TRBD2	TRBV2	CASKDWLAGDEQYF	TGTGCCAGCAAAGACTGGCTAGCGGGAGACGAGCAGTACTTC